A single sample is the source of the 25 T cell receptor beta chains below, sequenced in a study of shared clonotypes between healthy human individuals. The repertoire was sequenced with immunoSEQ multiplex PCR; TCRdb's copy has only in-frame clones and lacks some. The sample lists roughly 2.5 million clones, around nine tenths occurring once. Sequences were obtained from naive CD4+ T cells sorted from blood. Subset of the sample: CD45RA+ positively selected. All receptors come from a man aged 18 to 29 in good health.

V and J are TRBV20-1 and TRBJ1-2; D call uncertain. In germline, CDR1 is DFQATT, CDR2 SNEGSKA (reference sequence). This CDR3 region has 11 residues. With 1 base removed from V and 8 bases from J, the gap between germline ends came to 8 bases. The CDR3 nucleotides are TGCAGTGCTAGAGCCGTCGAGGGCTACACCTTC. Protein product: CSARAVEGYTF.

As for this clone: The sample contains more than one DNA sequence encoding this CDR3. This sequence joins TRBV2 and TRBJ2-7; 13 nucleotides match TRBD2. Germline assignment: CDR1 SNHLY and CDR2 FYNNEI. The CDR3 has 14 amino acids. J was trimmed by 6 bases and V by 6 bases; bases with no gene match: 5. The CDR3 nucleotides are TGTGCCAGCAGAGGACTAGCGGGAGTCGGCGAGCAGTACTTC. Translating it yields CASRGLAGVGEQYF.

This CDR3 reads CASSIEGWADTQYF. CDR3 nucleotide sequence: TGTGCCAGTAGTATAGAAGGGTGGGCAGATACGCAGTATTTT. The chain carries TRBV19 and TRBJ2-3; the D is unclear. Germline V gene data show CDR1 as LNHDA and CDR2 as SQIVND (reference sequence). Trimming took off 0 bases at V and 4 bases at J, with 8 bases between the two ends. The CDR3 contains 14 residues.

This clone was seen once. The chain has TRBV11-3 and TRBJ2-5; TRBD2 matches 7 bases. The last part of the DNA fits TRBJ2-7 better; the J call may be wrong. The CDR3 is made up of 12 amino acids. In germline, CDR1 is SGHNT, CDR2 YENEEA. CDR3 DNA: TGTGCCAGCAGCCTTGCGGGGGACGAGCAGTACTTC. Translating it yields CASSLAGDEQYF.

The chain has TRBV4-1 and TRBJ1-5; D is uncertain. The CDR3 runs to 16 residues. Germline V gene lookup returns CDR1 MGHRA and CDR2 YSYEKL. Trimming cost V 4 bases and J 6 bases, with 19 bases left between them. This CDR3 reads CASSLTSSKVSQPQHF. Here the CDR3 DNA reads TGCGCCAGCAGCCTGACAAGCAGTAAGGTGAGTCAGCCCCAGCATTTT.

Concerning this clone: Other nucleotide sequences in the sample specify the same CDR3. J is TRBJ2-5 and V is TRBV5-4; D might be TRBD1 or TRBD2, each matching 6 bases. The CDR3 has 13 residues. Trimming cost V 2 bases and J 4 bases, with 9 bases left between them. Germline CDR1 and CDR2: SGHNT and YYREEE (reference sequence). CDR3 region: CASSLRGAETQYF. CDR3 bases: TGTGCCAGCAGCTTAAGGGGGGCAGAGACCCAGTACTTC. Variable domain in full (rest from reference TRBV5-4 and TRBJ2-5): ETGVTQSPTHLIKTRGQQVTLRCSSQSGHNTVSWYQQALGQGPQFIFQYYREEENGRGNFPPRFSGLQFPNYSSELNVNALELDDSALYLCASSLRGAETQYFGPGTRLLVL.

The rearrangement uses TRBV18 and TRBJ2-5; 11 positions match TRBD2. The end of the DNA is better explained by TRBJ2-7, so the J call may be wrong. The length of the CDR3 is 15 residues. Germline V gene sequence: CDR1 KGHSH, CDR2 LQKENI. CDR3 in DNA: TGTGCCAGCTCACCTATCGGGCTAGCGGGAGGCGAGCAGTACTTC. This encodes CASSPIGLAGGEQYF.

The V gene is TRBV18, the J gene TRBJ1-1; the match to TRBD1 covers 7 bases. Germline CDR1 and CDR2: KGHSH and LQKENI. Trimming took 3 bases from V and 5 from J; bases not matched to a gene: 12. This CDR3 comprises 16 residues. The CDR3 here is CASSPRDRAKGTEAFF. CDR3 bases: TGTGCCAGCTCACCTCGTGACAGGGCGAAGGGAACTGAAGCTTTCTTT.

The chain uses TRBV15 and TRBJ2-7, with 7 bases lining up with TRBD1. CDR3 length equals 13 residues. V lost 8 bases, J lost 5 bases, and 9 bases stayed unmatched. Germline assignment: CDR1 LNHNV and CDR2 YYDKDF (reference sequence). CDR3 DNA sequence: TGTGCCACCCGTAAGACAGGGAACCACGAGCAGTACTTC. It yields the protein CATRKTGNHEQYF.

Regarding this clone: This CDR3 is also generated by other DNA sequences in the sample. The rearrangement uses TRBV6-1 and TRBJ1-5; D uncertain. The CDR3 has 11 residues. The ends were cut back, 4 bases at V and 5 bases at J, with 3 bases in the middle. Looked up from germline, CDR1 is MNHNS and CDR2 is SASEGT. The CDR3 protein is CASSGDQPQHF. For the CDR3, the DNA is TGTGCCAGCAGTGGCGATCAGCCCCAGCATTTT.

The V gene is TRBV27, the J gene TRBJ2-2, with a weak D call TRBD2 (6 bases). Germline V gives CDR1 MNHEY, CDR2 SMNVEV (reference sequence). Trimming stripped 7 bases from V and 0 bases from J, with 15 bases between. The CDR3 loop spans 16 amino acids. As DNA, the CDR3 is TGTGCCAGCATTCCACCCGGGGGTTCGAACACCGGGGAGCTGTTTTTT. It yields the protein CASIPPGGSNTGELFF.

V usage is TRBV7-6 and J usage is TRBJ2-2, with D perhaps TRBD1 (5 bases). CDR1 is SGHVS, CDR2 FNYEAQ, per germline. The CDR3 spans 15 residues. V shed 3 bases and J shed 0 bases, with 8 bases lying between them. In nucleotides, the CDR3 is TGTGCCAGCAGCTTGGGGCTCGCGAACACCGGGGAGCTGTTTTTT. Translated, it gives CASSLGLANTGELFF.

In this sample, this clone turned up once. Written as DNA, the CDR3 is TGTGCCTGGAGGCCGGGACTAGCATCCGTCTACGAGCAGTACTTC. This codes for CAWRPGLASVYEQYF. V and J are TRBV30 and TRBJ2-7; 9 bases are shared with TRBD2. CDR1 and CDR2 (germline): GTSNPN, SVGIG (reference sequence). The CDR3 sequence is 15 residues long. V shed 3 bases and J 3 bases; nucleotides not matched to a gene: 9.

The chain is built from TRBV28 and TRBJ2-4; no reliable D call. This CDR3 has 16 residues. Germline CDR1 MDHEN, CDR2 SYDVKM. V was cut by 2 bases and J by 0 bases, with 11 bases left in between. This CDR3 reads CASSLMVTLAKNIQYF. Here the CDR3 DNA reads TGTGCCAGCAGTTTAATGGTCACTCTAGCCAAAAACATTCAGTACTTC. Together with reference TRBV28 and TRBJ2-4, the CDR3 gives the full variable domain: DVKVTQSSRYLVKRTGEKVFLECVQDMDHENMFWYRQDPGLGLRLIYFSYDVKMKEKGDIPEGYSVSREKKERFSLILESASTNQTSMYLCASSLMVTLAKNIQYFGAGTRLSVL.

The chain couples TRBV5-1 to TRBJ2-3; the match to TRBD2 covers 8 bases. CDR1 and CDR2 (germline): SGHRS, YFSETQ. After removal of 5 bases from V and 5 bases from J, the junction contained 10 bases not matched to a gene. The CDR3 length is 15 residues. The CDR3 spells CASSSSGTRLDTQYF. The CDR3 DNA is TGCGCCAGCAGTTCATCCGGGACTAGGTTAGATACGCAGTATTTT.

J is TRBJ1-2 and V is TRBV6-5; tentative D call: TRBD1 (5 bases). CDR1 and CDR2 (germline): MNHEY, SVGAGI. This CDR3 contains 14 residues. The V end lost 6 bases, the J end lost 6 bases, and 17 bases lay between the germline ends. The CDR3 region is CASSPMGGWHGYTF. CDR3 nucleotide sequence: TGTGCCAGCAGCCCGATGGGGGGATGGCATGGCTACACCTTC.

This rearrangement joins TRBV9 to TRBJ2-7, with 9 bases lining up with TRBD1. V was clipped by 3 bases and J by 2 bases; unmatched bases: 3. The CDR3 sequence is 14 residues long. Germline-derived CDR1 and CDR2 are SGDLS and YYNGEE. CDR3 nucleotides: TGTGCCAGCAGCGGCCGGGACAGGGCCTACGAGCAGTACTTC. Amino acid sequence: CASSGRDRAYEQYF.

The chain's CDR3 is CASRTPPDGYTF. CDR3 in DNA: TGTGCCAGTAGAACCCCCCCGGATGGCTACACCTTC. The V gene is TRBV19, the J gene TRBJ1-2; no clear D gene. V was trimmed by 6 bases and J by 6 bases, leaving 11 bases between them. CDR1 is LNHDA and CDR2 is SQIVND in the germline V gene (reference sequence). CDR3 length equals 12 residues.

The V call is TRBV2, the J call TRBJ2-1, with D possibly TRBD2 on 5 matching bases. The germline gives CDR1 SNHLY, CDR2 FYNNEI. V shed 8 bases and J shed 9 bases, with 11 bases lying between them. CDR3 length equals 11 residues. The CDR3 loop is CASEDFVEQFF. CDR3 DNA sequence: TGTGCCAGCGAGGACTTCGTTGAGCAGTTCTTC.

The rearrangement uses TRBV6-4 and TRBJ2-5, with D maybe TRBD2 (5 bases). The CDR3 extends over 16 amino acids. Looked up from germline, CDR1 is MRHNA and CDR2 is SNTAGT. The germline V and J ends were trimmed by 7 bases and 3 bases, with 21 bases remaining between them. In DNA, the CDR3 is TGTGCCAGCATTATGATCCTTCGGGGTCGTAAAGAGACCCAGTACTTC. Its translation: CASIMILRGRKETQYF.

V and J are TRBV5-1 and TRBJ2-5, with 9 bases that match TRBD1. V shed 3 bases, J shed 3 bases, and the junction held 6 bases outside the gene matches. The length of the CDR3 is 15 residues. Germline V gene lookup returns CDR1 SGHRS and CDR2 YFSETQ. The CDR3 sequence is CASSWTRTGEETQYF. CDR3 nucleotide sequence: TGCGCCAGCAGCTGGACACGGACAGGGGAAGAGACCCAGTACTTC.

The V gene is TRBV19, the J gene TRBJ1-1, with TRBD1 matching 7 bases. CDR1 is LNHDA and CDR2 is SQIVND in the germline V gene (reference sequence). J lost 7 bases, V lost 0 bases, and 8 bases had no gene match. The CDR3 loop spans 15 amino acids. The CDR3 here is CASSIEEGQRLEAFF. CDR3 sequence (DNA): TGTGCCAGTAGTATAGAGGAGGGACAGCGCCTTGAAGCTTTCTTT.

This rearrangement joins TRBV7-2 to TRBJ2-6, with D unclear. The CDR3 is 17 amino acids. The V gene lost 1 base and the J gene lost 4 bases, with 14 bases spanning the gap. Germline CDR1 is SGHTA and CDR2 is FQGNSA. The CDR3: CASSLVSSLLGANVLTF. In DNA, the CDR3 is TGTGCCAGCAGCTTAGTATCCAGTTTATTAGGGGCCAACGTCCTGACTTTC.

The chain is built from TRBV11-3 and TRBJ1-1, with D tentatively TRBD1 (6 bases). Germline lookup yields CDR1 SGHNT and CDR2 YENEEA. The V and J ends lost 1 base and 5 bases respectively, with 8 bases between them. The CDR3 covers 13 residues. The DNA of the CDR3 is TGTGCCAGCAGCTTAGTGAGGGGGACTGAAGCTTTCTTT. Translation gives CASSLVRGTEAFF.

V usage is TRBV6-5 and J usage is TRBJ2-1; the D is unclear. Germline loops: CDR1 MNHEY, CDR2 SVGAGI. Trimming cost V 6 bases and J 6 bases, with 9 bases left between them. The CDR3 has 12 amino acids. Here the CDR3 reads CASRPESNEQFF. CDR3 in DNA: TGTGCCAGCAGACCAGAGAGCAATGAGCAGTTCTTC.